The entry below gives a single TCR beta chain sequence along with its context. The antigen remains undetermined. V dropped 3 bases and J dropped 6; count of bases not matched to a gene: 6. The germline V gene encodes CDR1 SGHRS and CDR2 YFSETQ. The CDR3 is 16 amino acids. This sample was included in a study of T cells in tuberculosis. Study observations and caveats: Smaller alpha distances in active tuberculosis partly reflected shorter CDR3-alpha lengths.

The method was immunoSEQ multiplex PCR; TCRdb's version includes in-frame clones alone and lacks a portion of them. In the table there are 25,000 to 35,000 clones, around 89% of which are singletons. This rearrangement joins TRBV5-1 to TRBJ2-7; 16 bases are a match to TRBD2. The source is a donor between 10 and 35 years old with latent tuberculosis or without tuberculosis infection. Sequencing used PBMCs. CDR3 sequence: CASSSGLAGGRAEQYF. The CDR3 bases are TGCGCCAGCAGCTCGGGACTAGCGGGGGGGCGAGCCGAGCAGTACTTC. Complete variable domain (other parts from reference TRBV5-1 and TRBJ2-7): KAGVTQTPRYLIKTRGQQVTLSCSPISGHRSVSWYQQTPGQGLQFLFEYFSETQRNKGNFPGRFSGRQFSNSRSEMNVSTLELGDSALYLCASSSGLAGGRAEQYFGPGTRLTVT.